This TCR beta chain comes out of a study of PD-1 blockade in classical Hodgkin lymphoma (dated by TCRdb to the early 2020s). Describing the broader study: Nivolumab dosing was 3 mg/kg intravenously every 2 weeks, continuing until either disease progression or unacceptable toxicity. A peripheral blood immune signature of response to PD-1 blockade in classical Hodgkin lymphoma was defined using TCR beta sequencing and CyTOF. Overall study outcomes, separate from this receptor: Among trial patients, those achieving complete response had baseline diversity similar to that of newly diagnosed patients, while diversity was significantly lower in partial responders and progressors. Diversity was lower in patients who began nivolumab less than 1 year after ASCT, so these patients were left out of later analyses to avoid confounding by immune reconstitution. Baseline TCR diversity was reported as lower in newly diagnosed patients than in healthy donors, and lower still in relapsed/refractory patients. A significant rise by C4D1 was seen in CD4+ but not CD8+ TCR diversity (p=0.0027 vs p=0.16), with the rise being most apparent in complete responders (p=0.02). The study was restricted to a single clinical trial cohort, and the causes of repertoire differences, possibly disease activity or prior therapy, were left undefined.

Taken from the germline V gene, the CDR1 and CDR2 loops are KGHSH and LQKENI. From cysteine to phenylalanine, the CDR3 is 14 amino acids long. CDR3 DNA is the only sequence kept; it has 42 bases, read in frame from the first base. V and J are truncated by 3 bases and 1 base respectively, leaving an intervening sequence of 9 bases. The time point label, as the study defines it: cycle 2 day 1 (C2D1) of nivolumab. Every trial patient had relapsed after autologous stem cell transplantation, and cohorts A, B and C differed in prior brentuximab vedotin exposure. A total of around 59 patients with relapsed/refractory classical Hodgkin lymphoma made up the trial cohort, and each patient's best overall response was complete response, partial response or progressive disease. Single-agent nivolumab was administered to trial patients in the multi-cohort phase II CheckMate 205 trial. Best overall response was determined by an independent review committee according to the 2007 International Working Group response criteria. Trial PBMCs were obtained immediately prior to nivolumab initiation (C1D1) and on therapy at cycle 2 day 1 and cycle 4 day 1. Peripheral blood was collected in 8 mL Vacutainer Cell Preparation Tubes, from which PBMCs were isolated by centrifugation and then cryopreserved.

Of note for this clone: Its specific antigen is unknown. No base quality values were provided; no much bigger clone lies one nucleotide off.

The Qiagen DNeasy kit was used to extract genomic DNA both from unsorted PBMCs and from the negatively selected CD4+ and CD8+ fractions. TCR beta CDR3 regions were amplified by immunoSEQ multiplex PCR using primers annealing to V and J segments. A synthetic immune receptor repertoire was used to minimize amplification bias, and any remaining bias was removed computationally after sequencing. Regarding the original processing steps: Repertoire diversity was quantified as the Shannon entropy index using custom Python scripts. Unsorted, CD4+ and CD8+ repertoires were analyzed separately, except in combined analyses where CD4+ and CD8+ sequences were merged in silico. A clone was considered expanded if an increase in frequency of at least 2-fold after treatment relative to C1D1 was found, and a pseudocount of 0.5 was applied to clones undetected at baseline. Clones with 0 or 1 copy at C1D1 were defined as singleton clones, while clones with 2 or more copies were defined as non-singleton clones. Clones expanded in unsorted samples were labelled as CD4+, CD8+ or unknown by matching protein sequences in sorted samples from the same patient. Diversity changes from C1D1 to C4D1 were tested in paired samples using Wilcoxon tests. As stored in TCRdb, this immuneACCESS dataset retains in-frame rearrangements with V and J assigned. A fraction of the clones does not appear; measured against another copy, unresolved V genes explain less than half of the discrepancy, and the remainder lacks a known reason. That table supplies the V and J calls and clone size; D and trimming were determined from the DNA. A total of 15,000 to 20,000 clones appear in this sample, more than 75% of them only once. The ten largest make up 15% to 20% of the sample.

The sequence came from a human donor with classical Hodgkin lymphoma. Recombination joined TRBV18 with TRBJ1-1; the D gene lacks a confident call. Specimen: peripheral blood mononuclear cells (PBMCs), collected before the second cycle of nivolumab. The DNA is TGTGCCAGCTCACCCATGACAACGAACACTGAAGCTTTCTTT. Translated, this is CASSPMTTNTEAFF.